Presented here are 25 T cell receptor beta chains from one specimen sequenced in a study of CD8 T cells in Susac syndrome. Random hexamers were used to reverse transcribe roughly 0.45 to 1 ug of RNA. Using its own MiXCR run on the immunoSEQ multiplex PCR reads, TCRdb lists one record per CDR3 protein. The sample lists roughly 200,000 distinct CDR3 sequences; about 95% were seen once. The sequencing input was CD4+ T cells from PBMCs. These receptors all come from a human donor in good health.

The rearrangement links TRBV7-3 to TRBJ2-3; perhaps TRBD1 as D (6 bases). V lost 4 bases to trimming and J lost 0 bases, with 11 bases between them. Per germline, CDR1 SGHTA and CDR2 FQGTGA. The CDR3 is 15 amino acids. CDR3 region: CASSSPGTSTDTQYF. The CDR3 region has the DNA TGTGCCAGCAGCTCCCCCGGGACAAGCACAGATACGCAGTATTTT. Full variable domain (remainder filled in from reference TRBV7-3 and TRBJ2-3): GAGVSQTPSNKVTEKGKYVELRCDPISGHTALYWYRQSLGQGPEFLIYFQGTGAADDSGLPNDRFFAVRPEGSVSTLKIQRTERGDSAVYLCASSSPGTSTDTQYFGPGTRLTVL.

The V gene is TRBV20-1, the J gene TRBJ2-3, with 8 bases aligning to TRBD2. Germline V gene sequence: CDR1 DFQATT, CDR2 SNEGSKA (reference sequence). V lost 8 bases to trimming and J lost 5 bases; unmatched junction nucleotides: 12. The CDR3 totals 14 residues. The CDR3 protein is CSPRGASGLDTQYF. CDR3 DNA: TGCAGTCCCCGAGGGGCTAGCGGGTTAGATACGCAGTATTTT.

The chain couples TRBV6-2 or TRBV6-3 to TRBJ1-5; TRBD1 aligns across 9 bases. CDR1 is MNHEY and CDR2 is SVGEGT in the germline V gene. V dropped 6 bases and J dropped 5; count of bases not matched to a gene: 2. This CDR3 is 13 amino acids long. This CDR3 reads CASRRQGDQPQHF. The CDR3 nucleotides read TGTGCCAGCAGACGACAGGGGGATCAGCCCCAGCATTTT.

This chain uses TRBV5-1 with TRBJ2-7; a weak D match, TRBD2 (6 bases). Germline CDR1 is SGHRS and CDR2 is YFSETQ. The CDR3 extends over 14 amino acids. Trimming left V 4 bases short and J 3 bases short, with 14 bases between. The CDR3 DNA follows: TGCGCCAGCAGCCCAGGAGGGCAGGGCTACGAGCAGTACGTC. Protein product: CASSPGGQGYEQYV.

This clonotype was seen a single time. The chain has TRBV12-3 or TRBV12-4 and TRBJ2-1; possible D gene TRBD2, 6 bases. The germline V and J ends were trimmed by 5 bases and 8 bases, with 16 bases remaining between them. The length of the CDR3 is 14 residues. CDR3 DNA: TGTGCCAGCAGTCCCCAGAGGAGGGACCATGAGCAGTTCTTC. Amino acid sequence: CASSPQRRDHEQFF.

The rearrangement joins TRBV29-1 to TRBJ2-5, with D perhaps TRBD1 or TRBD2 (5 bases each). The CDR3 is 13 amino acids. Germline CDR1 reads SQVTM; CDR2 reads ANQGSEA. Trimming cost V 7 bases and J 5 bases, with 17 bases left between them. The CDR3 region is CSAATGPRETQYF. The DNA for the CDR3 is TGCAGCGCCGCGACGGGGCCCAGGGAGACCCAGTACTTC. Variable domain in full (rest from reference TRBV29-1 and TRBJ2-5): SAVISQKPSRDICQRGTSLTIQCQVDSQVTMMFWYRQQPGQSLTLIATANQGSEATYESGFVIDKFPISRPNLTFSTLTVSNMSPEDSSIYLCSAATGPRETQYFGPGTRLLVL.

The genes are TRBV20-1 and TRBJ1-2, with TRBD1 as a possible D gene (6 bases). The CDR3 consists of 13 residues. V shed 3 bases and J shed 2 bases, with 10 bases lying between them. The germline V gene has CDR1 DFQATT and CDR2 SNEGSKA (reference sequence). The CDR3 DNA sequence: TGCAGTGCTAGTTGGCAGGGGAACTATGGCTACACCTTC. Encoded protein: CSASWQGNYGYTF.

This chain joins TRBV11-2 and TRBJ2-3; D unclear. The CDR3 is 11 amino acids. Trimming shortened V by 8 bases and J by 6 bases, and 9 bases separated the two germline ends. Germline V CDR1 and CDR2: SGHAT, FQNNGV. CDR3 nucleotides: TGTGCCAGCCGACGCTTCGATACGCAGTATTTT. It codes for CASRRFDTQYF. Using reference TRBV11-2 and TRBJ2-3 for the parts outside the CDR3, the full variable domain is EAGVAQSPRYKIIEKRQSVAFWCNPISGHATLYWYQQILGQGPKLLIQFQNNGVVDDSQLPKDRFSAERLKGVDSTLKIQPAKLEDSAVYLCASRRFDTQYFGPGTRLTVL.

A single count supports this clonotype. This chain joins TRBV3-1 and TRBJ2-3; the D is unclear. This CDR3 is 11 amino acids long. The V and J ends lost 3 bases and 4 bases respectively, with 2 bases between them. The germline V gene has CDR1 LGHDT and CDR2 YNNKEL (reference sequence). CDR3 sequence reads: CASSQSDTQYF. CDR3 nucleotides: TGTGCCAGCAGCCAGTCAGATACGCAGTATTTT.

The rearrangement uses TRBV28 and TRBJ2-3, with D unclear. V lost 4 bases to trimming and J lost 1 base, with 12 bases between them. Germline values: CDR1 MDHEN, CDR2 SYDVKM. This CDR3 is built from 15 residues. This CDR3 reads CASSSPPSGTDTQYF. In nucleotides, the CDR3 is TGTGCCAGCAGTTCTCCTCCCTCGGGCACAGATACGCAGTATTTT.

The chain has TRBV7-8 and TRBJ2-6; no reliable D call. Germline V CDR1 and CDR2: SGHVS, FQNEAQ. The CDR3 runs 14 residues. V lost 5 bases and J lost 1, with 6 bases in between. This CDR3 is CASSPRSGANVLTF. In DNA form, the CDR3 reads TGTGCCAGCAGCCCGAGATCTGGGGCCAACGTCCTGACTTTC. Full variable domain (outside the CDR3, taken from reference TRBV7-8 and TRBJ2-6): GAGVSQSPRYKVAKRGQDVALRCDPISGHVSLFWYQQALGQGPEFLTYFQNEAQLDKSGLPSDRFFAERPEGSVSTLKIQRTQQEDSAVYLCASSPRSGANVLTFGAGSRLTVL.

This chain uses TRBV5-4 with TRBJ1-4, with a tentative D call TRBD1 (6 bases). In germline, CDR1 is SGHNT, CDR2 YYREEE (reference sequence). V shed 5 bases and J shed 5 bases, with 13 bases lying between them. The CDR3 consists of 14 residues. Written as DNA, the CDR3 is TGTGCCAGCAGTACCGGTACAGGGAATGAAAAACTGTTTTTT. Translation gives CASSTGTGNEKLFF.

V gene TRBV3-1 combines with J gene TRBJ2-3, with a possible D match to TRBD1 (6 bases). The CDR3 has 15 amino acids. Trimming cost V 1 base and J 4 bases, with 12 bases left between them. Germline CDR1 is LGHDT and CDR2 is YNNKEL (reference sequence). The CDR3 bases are TGTGCCAGCAGCCAAGTAGGGGGATTCTCAGATACGCAGTATTTT. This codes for CASSQVGGFSDTQYF.

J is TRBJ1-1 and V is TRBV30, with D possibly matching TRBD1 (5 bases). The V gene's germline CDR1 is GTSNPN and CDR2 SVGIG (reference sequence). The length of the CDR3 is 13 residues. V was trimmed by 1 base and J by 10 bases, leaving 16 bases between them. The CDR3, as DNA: TGTGCCTGGAGTGAGCCAGCGGGGGAGAGAGCTTTCTTT. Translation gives CAWSEPAGERAFF. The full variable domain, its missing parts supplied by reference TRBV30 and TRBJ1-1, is SQTIHQWPATLVQPVGSPLSLECTVEGTSNPNLYWYRQAAGRGLQLLFYSVGIGQISSEVPQNLSASRPQDRQFILSSKKLLLSDSGFYLCAWSEPAGERAFFGQGTRLTVV.

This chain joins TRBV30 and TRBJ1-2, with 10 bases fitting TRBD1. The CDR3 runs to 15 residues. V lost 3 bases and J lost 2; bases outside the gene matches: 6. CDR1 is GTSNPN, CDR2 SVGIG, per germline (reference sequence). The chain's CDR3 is CAWRVQGQGNYGYTF. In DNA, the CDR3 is TGTGCCTGGAGGGTGCAGGGACAGGGGAACTATGGCTACACCTTC.

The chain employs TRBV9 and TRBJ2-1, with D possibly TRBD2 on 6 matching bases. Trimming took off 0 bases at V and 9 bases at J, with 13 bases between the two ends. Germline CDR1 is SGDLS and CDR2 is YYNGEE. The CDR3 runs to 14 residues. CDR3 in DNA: TGTGCCAGCAGCGTAGACCCCATGGAGGGTGAGCAGTTCTTC. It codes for CASSVDPMEGEQFF.

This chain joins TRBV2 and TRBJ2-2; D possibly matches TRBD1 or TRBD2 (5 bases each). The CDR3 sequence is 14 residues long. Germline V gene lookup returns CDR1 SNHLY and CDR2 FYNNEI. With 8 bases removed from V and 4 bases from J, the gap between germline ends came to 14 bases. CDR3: CASLRDQPTGELFF. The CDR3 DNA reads TGTGCCAGCCTTCGGGACCAACCCACCGGGGAGCTGTTTTTT.

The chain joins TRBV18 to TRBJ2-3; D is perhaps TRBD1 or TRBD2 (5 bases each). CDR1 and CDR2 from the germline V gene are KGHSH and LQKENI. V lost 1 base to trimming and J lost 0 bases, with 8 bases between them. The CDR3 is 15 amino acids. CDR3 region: CASSPLRDSTDTQYF. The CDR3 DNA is TGTGCCAGCTCACCACTCCGGGACAGCACAGATACGCAGTATTTT.

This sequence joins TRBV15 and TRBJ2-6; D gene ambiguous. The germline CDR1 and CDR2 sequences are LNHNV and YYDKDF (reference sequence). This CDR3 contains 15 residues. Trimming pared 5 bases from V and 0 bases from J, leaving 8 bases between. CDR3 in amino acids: CATSAADSGANVLTF. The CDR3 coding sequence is TGTGCCACCAGCGCCGCGGACTCTGGGGCCAACGTCCTGACTTTC.

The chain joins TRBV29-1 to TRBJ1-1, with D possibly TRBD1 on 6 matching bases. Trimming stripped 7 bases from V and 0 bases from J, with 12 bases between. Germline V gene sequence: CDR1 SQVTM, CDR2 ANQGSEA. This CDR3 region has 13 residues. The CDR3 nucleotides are TGCAGCGCCGCGGACAGAATGAACACTGAAGCTTTCTTT. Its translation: CSAADRMNTEAFF.

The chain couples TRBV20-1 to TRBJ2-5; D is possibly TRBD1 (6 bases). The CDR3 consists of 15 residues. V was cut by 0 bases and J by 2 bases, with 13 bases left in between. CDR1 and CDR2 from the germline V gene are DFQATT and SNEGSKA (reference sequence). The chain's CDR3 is CSARDRGVGQETQYF. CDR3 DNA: TGCAGTGCTAGAGACAGGGGCGTAGGACAAGAGACCCAGTACTTC.

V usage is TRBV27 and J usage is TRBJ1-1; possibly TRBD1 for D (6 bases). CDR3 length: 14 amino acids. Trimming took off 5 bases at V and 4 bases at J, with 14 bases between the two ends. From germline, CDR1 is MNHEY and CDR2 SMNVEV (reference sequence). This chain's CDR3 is CASSVQGRGTEAFF. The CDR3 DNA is TGTGCCAGCAGTGTACAGGGACGGGGCACTGAAGCTTTCTTT.

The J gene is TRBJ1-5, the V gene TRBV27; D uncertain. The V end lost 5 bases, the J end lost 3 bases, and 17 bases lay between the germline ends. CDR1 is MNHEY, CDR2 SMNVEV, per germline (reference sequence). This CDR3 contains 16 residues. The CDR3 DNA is TGTGCCAGCAGTCCTGAATGGGGAGTACACAATCAGCCCCAGCATTTT. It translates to CASSPEWGVHNQPQHF.

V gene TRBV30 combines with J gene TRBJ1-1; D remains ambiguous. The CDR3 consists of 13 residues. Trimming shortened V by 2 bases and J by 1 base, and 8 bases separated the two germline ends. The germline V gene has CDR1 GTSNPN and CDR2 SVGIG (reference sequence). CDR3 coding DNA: TGTGCCTGGAGTCACAGAGAGAACACTGAAGCTTTCTTT. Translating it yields CAWSHRENTEAFF.

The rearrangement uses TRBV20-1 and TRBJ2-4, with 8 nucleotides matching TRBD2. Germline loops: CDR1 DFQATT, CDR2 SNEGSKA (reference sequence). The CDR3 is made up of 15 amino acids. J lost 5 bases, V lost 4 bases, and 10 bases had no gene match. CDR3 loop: CSAIPLAVTQNIQYF. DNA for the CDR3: TGCAGTGCTATACCACTAGCGGTTACCCAAAACATTCAGTACTTC.